The sequence of this T cell receptor (beta chain) was determined in a study of CD8+ T cells in alopecia areata. Overall study context: Tofacitinib therapy lasting 6 to 18 months was followed by 6 months off drug.

Treatment given: oral pan-JAK inhibitor, 5-10 mg twice daily. Overall study results and limits: Because one nonresponder was included, the link of baseline CD8+ expansion to response is considered uncertain. Tissue-resident alphabeta T cells belonging to normal skin likewise get sequenced within scalp specimens.

The sequencing template was cDNA reverse transcribed from extracted RNA. The method was immunoSEQ multiplex PCR; TCRdb's version includes in-frame clones alone and lacks a portion of them. The table lists 180,000 or so clones, approximately 49% of them singletons. Deletions cut 6 bases from V and 2 bases from J, with 9 bases between. Germline assignment: CDR1 MNHEY and CDR2 SMNVEV (reference sequence). This CDR3 spans 13 amino acids. This clone showed up just once. What it recognizes is unknown. The sequence was obtained from a human donor with alopecia areata. The specimen comprised CD8+ T cells sorted from blood, sampled around week 53, from a patient treated with tofacitinib. The chain recombines TRBV27 with TRBJ2-3, with D possibly being TRBD1 (6 bases). DNA of the CDR3: TGTGCCAGCAGGGGGGACAACACAGATACGCAGTATTTT. As protein: CASRGDNTDTQYF.